Listed below are T cell receptor beta chains from one sample, sequenced in a study of regulatory T cells in long-lasting Graves disease. Using its own MiXCR run on the multiplex PCR reads, TCRdb lists one record per CDR3 protein. The sample yields 400,000 to 500,000 distinct CDR3 sequences, roughly 15% seen once. This sample also belongs to another study, concerning T cells in Graves' hyperthyroidism and ophthalmopathy.

The source was peripheral blood mononuclear cells (PBMCs), collected at new diagnosis, from a patient treated with antithyroid drugs. These receptors originate from a woman aged 45-65 years with Graves disease. CDR3s include the opening cysteine and the closing phenylalanine or tryptophan. A D gene is named only where the DNA matches it firmly. Only some rows state a clone size, as once, few, many or a class for expanded clones.

NA | TRBJ2-1 | NA | TRBV4-1 | CASSQGSWSTYDNEQFF | TGCGCCAGCAGCCAAGGGTCTTGGTCAACCTACGACAATGAGCAGTTCTTC
TRBD1 | TRBJ2-5 | many | TRBV11-2 | CASSLVRTGQETQYF | TGTGCCAGCAGCTTAGTGAGGACAGGCCAAGAGACCCAGTACTTC
NA | TRBJ2-5 | many | TRBV20-1 | CSALGARYQETQYF | TGCAGTGCCCTAGGAGCCCGCTACCAAGAGACCCAGTACTTC
TRBD1 | TRBJ1-2 | few | TRBV7-8 | CASSLTGTGDGDGYTF | TGTGCCAGCAGCTTAACCGGGACAGGGGATGGCGATGGCTACACCTTC
NA | TRBJ2-2 | many | TRBV14 | CASSQQTVTGELFF | TGTGCCAGCAGCCAGCAGACAGTCACCGGGGAGCTGTTTTTT
NA | TRBJ1-4 | NA | TRBV27 | CASSLYTGTSGELFF | TGTGCCAGCAGTTTGTACACCGGGACGTCGGGGGAACTGTTTTTT
NA | TRBJ2-3 | NA | TRBV7-2 | CASSLNPGQISSTDTQYF | TGTGCCAGCAGCTTAAATCCGGGACAAATTTCTAGCACAGATACGCAGTATTTT
TRBD2 | TRBJ2-3 | NA | TRBV7-9 | CASSPPGTSGAGGTQYF | TGTGCCAGCAGCCCTCCCGGGACTAGCGGGGCGGGCGGTACGCAGTATTTT
NA | TRBJ2-7 | NA | TRBV30 | CAWSAAEDYEQYF | TGTGCCTGGAGTGCGGCAGAAGACTACGAGCAGTACTTC
TRBD2 | TRBJ2-1 | many | TRBV28 | CASSSAASGNEQFF | TGTGCCAGCAGCTCTGCGGCTAGCGGAAATGAGCAGTTCTTC
TRBD2 | TRBJ2-3 | many | TRBV4-1 | CASSQIAGAGVGDTQYF | TGCGCCAGCAGCCAGATTGCCGGGGCGGGAGTAGGAGATACGCAGTATTTT
TRBD1 | TRBJ2-2 | many | TRBV5-1 | CASSGGTGFTGELFF | TGCGCCAGCAGCGGGGGGACAGGGTTCACCGGGGAGCTGTTTTTT
TRBD2 | TRBJ2-1 | many | TRBV12-5 | CASGLVVGRAGEQFF | TGTGCTAGTGGTTTGGTAGTCGGGAGGGCCGGCGAGCAGTTCTTC